Described below is a single TCR beta chain sequence and its context. Its antigen remains unidentified. The data originate from a study of cytomegalovirus exposure and HLA in healthy donors. The study, taken as a whole, reports: High sensitivity and specificity were reportedly achieved when the classifier diagnosed cytomegalovirus status. Further analysis was carried out later, and it showed several of the most significant clusters appearing linked to common viral pathogens. Highly shared variants forming one cluster were likely a sequencing artifact.

The CDR3 totals 13 residues. Trimming stripped 5 bases from V and 5 bases from J, with 13 bases between. From germline, CDR1 is GTSNPN and CDR2 SVGIG (reference sequence). Amplification used 60 Vbeta primers and 13 Jbeta primers. TCRdb's copy holds only in-frame clones and misses some; the assay was immunoSEQ multiplex PCR. The repertoire holds 150,000 or so clones, with 60% to 80% as singletons. While unrecorded immune exposures were likely, the donors were nominally healthy when sampled. The sequencing input was PBMCs. The receptor's source is a man aged 50 to 60 in good health and CMV-seropositive. This chain links TRBV30 with TRBJ1-5, with D possibly TRBD1 on 6 matching bases. The CDR3 sequence: CAWGRGADQPQHF. The DNA of the CDR3 is TGTGCCTGGGGGAGGGGGGCTGATCAGCCCCAGCATTTT. Using reference TRBV30 and TRBJ1-5 for the parts outside the CDR3, the full variable domain is SQTIHQWPATLVQPVGSPLSLECTVEGTSNPNLYWYRQAAGRGLQLLFYSVGIGQISSEVPQNLSASRPQDRQFILSSKKLLLSDSGFYLCAWGRGADQPQHFGDGTRLSIL.